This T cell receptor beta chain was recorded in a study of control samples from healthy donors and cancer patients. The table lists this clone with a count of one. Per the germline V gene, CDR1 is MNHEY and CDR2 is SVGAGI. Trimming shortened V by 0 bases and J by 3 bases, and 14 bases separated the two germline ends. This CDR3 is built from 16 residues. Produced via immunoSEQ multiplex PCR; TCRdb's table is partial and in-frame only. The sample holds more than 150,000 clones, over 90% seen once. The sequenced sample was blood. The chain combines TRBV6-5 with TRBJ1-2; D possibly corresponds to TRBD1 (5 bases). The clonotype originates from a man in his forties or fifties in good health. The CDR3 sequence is CASSYSGLQADYGYTF. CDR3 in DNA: TGTGCCAGCAGTTACTCGGGACTCCAAGCAGACTATGGCTACACCTTC.